The clone carrying this T cell receptor beta chain was found a few times. These data are taken from a study of blood T cell repertoires in COVID-19. Germline V CDR1 and CDR2: ENHRY, SYGVKD. The CDR3 spans 14 residues. The V end was cut by 6 bases, the J end by 0 bases, with 11 bases between. TCRdb keeps only in-frame clones here, not all; method: immunoSEQ multiplex PCR. The sample has 150,000 to 200,000 clones; approximately 88% are singletons. Sequences were obtained from PBMCs or T cells enriched from blood (not recorded which). This clonotype was obtained from an older woman who had recovered from COVID-19. This chain links TRBV10-3 with TRBJ1-1; D unclear. The CDR3 nucleotides read TGTGCCATCAGCCAGACTGGTATGAACACTGAAGCTTTCTTT. Translation gives CAISQTGMNTEAFF.